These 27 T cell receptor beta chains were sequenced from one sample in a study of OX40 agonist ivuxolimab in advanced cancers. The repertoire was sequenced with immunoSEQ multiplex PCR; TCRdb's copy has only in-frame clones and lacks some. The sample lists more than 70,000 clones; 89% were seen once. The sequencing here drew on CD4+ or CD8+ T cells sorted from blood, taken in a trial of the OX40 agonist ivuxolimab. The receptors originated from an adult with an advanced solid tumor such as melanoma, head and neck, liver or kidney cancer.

CDR3 residues: CASSFLRNTEAFF. CDR3 DNA: TGTGCCAGCAGCTTTCTAAGGAACACTGAAGCTTTCTTT. The V call is TRBV11-2, the J call TRBJ1-1, with D uncertain. Germline V gene lookup returns CDR1 SGHAT and CDR2 FQNNGV. Trimming removed 3 bases from V and 1 base from J, with 6 bases in between. The CDR3 has 13 amino acids.

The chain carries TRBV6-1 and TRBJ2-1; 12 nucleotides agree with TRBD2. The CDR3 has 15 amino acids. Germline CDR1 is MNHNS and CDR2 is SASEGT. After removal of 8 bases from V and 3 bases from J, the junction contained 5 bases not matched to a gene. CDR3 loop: CASETSGGYYNEQFF. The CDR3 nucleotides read TGTGCCAGCGAGACTAGCGGGGGCTACTACAATGAGCAGTTCTTC.

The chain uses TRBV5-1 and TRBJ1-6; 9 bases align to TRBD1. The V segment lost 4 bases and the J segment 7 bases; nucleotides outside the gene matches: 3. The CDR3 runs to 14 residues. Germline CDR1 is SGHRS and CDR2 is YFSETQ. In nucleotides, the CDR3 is TGCGCCAGCAGCGGGACAGGGCAGAATTCACCCCTCCACTTT. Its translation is CASSGTGQNSPLHF.

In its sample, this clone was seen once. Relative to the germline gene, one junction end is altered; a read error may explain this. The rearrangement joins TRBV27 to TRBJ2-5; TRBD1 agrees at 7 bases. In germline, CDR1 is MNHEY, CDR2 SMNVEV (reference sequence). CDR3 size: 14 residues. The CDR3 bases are TGTGCCAGCAGTTTAGTAGGGGGCGAGGAGATCCAGTACTTC. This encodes CASSLVGGEEIQYF.

The DNA for the CDR3 is TGCGCCAGCAGCCGTGTACAGGGAGACTACAATGAGCAGTTCTTC. Translating it yields CASSRVQGDYNEQFF. The chain joins TRBV5-1 to TRBJ2-1; a weak D match, TRBD1 (6 bases). V was shortened by 4 bases and J by 3 bases, with 14 bases between the two germline ends. The CDR3 contains 15 residues. Germline CDR1 and CDR2: SGHRS and YFSETQ.

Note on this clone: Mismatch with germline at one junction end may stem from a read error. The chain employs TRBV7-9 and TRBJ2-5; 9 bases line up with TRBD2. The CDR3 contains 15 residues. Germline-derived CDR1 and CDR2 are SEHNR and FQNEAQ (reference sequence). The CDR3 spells CASSLAGTYQETQYF. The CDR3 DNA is TGTGCCAGCAGCCTAGCGGGAACTTACCAAGAGACCCAGTACTTC. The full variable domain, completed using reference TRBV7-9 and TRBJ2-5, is DTGVSQNPRHKITKRGQNVTFRCDPISEHNRLYWYRQTLGQGPEFLTYFQNEAQLEKSRLLSDRFSAERPKGSFSTLEIQRTEQGDSAMYLCASSLAGTYQETQYFGPGTRLLVL.

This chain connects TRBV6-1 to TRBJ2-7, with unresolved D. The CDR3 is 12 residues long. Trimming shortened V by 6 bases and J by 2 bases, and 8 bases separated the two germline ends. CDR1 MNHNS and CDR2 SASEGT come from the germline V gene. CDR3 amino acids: CASRKAPYEQYF. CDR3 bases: TGTGCCAGCAGGAAGGCCCCCTACGAGCAGTACTTC.

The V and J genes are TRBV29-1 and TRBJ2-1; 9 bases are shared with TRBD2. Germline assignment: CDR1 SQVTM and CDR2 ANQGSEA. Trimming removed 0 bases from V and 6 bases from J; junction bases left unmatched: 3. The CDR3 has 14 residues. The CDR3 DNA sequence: TGCAGCGTTGAAGAATTGCGGGAGGGCAATGAGCAGTTCTTC. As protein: CSVEELREGNEQFF.

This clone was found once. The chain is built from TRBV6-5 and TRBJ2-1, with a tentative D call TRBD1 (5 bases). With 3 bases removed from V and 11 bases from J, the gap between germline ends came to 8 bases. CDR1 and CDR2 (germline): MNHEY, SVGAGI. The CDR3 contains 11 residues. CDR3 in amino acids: CASSYGAKQFF. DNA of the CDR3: TGTGCCAGCAGTTATGGGGCCAAGCAGTTCTTC.

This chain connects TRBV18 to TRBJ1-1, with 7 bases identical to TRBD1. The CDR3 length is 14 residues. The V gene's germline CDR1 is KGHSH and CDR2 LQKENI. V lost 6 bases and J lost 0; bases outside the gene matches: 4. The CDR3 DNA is TGTGCCAGCTCCCGACAGGGCTTGAACACTGAAGCTTTCTTT. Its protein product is CASSRQGLNTEAFF.

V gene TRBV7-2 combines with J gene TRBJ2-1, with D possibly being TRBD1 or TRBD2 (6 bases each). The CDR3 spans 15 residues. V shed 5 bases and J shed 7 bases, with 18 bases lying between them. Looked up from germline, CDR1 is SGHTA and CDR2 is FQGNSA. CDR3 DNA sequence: TGTGCCAGCAGCCCTGGGGGGCGGAGGGGGAATGAGCAGTTCTTC. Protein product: CASSPGGRRGNEQFF.

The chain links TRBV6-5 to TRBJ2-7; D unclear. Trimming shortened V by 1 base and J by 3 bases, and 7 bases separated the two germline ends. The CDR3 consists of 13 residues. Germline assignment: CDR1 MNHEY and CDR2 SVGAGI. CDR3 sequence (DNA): TGTGCCAGCAGTTACTTACCCCTCTACGAGCAGTACTTC. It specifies CASSYLPLYEQYF.

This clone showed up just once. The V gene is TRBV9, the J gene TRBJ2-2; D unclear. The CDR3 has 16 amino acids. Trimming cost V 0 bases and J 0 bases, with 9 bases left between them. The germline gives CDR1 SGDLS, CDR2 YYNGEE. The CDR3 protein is CASSVDNIANTGELFF. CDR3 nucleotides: TGTGCCAGCAGCGTAGATAACATAGCGAACACCGGGGAGCTGTTTTTT.

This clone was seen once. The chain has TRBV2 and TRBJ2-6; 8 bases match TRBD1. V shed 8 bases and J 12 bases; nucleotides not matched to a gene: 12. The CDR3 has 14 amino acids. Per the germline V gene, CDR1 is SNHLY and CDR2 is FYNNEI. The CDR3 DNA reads TGTGCCAGCTCCCCCCGGACAGGGACCTCCGTCCTGACTTTC. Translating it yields CASSPRTGTSVLTF.

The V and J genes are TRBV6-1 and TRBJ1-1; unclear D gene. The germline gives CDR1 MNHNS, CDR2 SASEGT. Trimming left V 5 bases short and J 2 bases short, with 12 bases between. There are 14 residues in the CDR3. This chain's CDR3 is CASSFHIENTEAFF. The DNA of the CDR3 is TGTGCCAGCAGTTTTCACATTGAAAACACTGAAGCTTTCTTT.

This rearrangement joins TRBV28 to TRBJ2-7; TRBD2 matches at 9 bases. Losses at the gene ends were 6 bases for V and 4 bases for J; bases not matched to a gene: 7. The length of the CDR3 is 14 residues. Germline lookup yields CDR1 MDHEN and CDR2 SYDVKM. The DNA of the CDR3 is TGTGCCAGCAGCTACCTAGCGGGACGGTACGAGCAGTACTTC. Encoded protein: CASSYLAGRYEQYF.

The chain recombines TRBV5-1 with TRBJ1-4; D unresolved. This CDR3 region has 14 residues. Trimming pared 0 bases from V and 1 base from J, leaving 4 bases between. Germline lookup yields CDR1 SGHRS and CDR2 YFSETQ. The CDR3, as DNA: TGCGCCAGCAGCTTGGACGAAACTAATGAAAAACTGTTTTTT. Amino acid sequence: CASSLDETNEKLFF. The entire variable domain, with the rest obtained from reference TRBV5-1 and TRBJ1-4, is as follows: KAGVTQTPRYLIKTRGQQVTLSCSPISGHRSVSWYQQTPGQGLQFLFEYFSETQRNKGNFPGRFSGRQFSNSRSEMNVSTLELGDSALYLCASSLDETNEKLFFGSGTQLSVL.

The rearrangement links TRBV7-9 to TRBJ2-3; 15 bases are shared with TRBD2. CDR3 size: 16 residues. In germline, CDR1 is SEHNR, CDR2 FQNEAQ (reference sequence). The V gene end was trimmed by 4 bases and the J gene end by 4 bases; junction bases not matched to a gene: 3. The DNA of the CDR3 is TGTGCCAGCAGCTCCGGACTAGCGGGGGGGTCAGATACGCAGTATTTT. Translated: CASSSGLAGGSDTQYF.

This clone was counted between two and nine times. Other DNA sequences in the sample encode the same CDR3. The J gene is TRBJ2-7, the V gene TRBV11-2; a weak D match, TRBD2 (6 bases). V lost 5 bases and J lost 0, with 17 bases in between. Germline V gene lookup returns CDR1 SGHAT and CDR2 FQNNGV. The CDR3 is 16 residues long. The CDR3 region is CASSPIRRDSSYEQYF. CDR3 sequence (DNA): TGTGCCAGCAGCCCTATACGCCGGGACTCCTCCTACGAGCAGTACTTC.

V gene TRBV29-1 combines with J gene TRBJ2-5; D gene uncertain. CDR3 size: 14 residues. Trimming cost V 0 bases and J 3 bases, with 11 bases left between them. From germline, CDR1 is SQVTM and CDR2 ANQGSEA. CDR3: CSVEENEKEETQYF. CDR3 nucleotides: TGCAGCGTTGAAGAAAACGAGAAAGAAGAGACCCAGTACTTC.

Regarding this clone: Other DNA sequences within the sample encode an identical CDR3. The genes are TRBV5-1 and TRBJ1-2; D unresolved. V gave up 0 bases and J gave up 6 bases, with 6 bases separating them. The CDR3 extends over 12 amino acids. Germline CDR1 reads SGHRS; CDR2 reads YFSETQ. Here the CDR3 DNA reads TGCGCCAGCAGCTTGGAACGGAATGGCTACACCTTC. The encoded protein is CASSLERNGYTF.

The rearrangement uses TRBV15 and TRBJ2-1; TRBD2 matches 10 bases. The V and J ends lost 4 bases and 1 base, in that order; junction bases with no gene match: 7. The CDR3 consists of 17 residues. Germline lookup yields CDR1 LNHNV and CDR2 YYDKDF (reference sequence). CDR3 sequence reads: CATSNPIAGGSYNEQFF. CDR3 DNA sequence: TGTGCCACCAGCAATCCTATAGCGGGAGGTTCCTACAATGAGCAGTTCTTC.

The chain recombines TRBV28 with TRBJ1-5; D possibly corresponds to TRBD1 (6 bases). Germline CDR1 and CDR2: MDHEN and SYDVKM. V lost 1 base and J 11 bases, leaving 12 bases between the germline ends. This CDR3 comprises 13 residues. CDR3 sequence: CASSLYYRAAQHF. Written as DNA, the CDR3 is TGTGCCAGCAGTTTATACTACAGGGCGGCCCAGCATTTT.

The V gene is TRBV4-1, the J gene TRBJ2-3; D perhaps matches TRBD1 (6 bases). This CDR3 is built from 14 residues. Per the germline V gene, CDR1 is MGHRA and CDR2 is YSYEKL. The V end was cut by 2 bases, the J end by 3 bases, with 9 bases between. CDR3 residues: CASSQTGFTDTQYF. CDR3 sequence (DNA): TGCGCCAGCAGCCAAACAGGGTTTACAGATACGCAGTATTTT.

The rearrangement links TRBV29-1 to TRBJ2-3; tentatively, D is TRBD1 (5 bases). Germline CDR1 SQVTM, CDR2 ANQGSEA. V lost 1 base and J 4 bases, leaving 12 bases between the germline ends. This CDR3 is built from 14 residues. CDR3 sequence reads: CSVEGREPPDTQYF. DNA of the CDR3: TGCAGCGTTGAAGGCAGGGAACCCCCAGATACGCAGTATTTT.

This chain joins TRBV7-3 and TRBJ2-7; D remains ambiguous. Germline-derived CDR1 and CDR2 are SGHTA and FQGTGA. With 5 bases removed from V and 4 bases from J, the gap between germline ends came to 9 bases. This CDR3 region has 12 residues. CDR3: CASSRSFYEQYF. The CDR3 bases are TGTGCCAGCAGCCGTTCTTTTTACGAGCAGTACTTC.

DNA for the CDR3: TGTGCCAGCAGCGCCCGGCTGTTCTCTGGAAACACCATATATTTT. The encoded protein is CASSARLFSGNTIYF. The chain is built from TRBV7-8 and TRBJ1-3; no firm D call. V lost 5 bases, J lost 0 bases, and 11 bases lay in between. This CDR3 comprises 15 residues. In germline, CDR1 is SGHVS, CDR2 FQNEAQ.